The clone carrying this TCR beta chain was seen many times. These data belong to a study of identical twins. TCRdb redid the calling of the 5' RACE reads with MiXCR, one entry per CDR3 protein. This sample has roughly 220,000 distinct CDR3 sequences, with around 6.5% found just once. Germline values: CDR1 SGHRS, CDR2 YFSETQ. The V end was cut by 2 bases, the J end by 0 bases, with 6 bases between. The CDR3 extends over 14 amino acids. These sequences were also reported in another study, on T cells expressing NK-cell markers. This second study says: Several donors' CD3+CD56-NKG2C+ cells were dominated by the same clonotypes.

The sequenced material came from CD8+ T cells sorted from blood. The rearrangement uses TRBV5-1 and TRBJ1-3, with no clear D. This sequence was found in a woman aged 18-30 years in good health. The CDR3 loop reads CASSFSSSGNTIYF. DNA for the CDR3: TGCGCCAGCAGCTTCTCCAGCTCTGGAAACACCATATATTTT.